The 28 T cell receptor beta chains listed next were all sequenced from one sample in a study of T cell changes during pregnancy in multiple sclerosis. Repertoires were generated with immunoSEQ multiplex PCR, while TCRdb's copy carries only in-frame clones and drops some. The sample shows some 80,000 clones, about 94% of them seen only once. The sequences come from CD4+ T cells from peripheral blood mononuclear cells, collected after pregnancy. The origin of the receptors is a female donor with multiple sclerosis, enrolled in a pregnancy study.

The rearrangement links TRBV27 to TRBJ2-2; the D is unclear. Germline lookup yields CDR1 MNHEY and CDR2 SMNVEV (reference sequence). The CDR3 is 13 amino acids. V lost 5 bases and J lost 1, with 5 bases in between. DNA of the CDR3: TGTGCCAGCAGTCCACAGAACACCGGGGAGCTGTTTTTT. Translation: CASSPQNTGELFF.

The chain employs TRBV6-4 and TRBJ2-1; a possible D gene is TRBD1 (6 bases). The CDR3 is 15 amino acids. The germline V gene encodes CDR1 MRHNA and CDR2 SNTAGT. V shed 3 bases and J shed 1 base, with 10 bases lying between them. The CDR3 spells CASSEQGGSYNEQFF. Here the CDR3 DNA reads TGTGCCAGCAGTGAACAAGGGGGTTCCTACAATGAGCAGTTCTTC.

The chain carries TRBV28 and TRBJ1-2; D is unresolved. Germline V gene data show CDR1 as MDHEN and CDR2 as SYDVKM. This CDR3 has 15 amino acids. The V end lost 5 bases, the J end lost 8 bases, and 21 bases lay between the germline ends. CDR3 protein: CASSLGGSPYLGYTF. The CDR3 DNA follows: TGTGCCAGCAGTCTAGGTGGGAGTCCTTATCTAGGCTACACCTTC.

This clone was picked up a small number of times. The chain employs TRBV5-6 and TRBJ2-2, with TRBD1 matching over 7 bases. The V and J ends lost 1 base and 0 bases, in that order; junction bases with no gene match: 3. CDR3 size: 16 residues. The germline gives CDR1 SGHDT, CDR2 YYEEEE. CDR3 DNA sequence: TGTGCCAGCAGCTTGATGGGGACAGCGAACACCGGGGAGCTGTTTTTT. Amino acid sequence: CASSLMGTANTGELFF.

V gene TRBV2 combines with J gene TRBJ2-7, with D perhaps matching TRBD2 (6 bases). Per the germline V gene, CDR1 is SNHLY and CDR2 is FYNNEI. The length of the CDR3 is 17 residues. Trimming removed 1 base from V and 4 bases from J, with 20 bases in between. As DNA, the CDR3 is TGTGCCAGCAGTGAAGATTTAGGGCTAGCGCGAAATTACGAGCAGTACTTC. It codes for CASSEDLGLARNYEQYF.

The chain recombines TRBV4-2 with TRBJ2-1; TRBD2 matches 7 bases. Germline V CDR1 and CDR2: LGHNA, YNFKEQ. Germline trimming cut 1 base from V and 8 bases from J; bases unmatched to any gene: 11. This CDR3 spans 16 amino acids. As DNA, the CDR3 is TGTGCCAGCAGCCAAGTTAGGCTAGCGGTACAGGATGAGCAGTTCTTC. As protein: CASSQVRLAVQDEQFF.

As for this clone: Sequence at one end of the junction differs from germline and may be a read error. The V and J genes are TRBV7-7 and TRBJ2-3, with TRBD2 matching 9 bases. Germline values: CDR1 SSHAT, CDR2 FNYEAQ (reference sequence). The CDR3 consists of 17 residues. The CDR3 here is CASSPKRPGLAPDTQYF. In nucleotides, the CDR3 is TGTGCTAGCAGCCCAAAAAGACCGGGACTAGCCCCAGATACGCAGTATTTT.

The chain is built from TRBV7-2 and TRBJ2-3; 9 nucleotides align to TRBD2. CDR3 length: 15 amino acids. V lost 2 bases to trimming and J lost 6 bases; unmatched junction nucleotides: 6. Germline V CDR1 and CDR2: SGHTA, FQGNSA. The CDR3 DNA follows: TGTGCCAGCAGCTTAAGGGGCGGGAGGGCGGATACGCAGTATTTT. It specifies CASSLRGGRADTQYF. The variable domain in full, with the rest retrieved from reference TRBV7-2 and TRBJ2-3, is GAGVSQSPSNKVTEKGKDVELRCDPISGHTALYWYRQSLGQGLEFLIYFQGNSAPDKSGLPSDRFSAERTGGSVSTLTIQRTQQEDSAVYLCASSLRGGRADTQYFGPGTRLTVL.

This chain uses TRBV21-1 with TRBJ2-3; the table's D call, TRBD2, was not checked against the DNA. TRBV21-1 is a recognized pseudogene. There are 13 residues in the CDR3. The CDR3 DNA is TGTGCCAGCAGCAATCTAGTCACAGATACGCAGTATTTT. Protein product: CASSNLVTDTQYF.

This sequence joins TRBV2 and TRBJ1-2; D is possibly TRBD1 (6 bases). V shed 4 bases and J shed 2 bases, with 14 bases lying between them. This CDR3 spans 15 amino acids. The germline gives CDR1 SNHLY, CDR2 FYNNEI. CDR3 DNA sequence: TGTGCCAGCAGTGTTCCGGACGGACAGAACTATGGCTACACCTTC. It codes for CASSVPDGQNYGYTF.

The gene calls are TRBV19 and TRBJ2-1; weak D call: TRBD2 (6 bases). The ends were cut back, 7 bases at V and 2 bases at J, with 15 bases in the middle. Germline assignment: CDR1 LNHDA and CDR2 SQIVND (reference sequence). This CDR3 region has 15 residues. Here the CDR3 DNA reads TGTGCCAGTATGGGTTTTGCGGGACCCTACAATGAGCAGTTCTTC. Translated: CASMGFAGPYNEQFF.

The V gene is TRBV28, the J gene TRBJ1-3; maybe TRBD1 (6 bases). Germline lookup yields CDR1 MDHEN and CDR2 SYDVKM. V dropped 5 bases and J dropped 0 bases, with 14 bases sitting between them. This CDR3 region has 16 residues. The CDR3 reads CASSVIQGNSGNTIYF. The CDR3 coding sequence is TGTGCCAGCAGTGTAATACAGGGCAACTCTGGAAACACCATATATTTT. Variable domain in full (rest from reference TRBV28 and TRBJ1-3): DVKVTQSSRYLVKRTGEKVFLECVQDMDHENMFWYRQDPGLGLRLIYFSYDVKMKEKGDIPEGYSVSREKKERFSLILESASTNQTSMYLCASSVIQGNSGNTIYFGEGSWLTVV.

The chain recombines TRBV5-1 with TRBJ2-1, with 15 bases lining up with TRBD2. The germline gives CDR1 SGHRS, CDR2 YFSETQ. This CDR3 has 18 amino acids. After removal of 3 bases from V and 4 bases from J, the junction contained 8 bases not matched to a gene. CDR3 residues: CASSYGTSGRTSYNEQFF. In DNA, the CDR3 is TGCGCCAGCAGCTACGGGACTAGCGGGAGGACTTCTTACAATGAGCAGTTCTTC.

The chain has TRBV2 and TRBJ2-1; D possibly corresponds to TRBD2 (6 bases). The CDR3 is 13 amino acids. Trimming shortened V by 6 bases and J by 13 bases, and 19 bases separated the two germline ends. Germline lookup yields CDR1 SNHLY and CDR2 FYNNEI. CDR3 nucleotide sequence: TGTGCCAGCAGCGCCGTTCGGGGGAGAGGTCAGTTCTTC. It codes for CASSAVRGRGQFF.

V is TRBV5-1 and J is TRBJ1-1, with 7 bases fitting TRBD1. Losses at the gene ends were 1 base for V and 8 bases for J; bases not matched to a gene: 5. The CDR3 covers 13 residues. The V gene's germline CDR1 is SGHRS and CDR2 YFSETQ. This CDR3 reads CASSLNPGQEAFF. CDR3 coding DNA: TGCGCCAGCAGCTTGAACCCGGGACAGGAAGCTTTCTTT.

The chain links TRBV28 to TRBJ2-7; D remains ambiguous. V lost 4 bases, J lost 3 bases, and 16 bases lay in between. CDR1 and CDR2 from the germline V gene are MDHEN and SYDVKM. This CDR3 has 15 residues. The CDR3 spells CASSSTVARRYEQYF. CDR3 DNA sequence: TGTGCCAGCAGTTCTACAGTGGCCAGACGCTACGAGCAGTACTTC.

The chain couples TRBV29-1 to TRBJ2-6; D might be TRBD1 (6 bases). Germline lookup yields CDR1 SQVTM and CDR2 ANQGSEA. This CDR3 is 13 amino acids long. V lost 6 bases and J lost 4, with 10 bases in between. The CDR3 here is CSVQGTGANVLTF. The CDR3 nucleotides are TGCAGCGTACAGGGCACCGGGGCCAACGTCCTGACTTTC.

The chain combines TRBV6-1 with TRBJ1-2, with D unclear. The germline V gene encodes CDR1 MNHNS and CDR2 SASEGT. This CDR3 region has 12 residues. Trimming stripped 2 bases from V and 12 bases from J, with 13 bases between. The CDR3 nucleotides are TGTGCCAGCAGTGAACCCAGGTCCCGACACACCTTC. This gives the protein CASSEPRSRHTF.

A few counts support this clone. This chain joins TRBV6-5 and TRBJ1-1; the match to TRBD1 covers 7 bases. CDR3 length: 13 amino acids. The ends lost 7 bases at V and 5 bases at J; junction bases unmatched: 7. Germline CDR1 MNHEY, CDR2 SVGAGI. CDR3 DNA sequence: TGTGCCAGCATCGAGACAGGGAGAACTGAAGCTTTCTTT. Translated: CASIETGRTEAFF.

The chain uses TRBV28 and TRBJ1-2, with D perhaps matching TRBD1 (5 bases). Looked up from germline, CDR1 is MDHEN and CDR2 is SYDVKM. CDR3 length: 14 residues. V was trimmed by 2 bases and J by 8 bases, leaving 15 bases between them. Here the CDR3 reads CASSLDSVVGGYTF. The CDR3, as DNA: TGTGCCAGCAGTTTAGACAGTGTGGTGGGCGGCTACACCTTC.

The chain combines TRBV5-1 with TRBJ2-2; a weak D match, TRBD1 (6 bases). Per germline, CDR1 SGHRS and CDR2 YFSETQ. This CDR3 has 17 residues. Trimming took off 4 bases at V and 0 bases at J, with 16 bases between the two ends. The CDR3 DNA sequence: TGCGCCAGCAGCAAACTATCACAGGGAGCGAACACCGGGGAGCTGTTTTTT. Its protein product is CASSKLSQGANTGELFF. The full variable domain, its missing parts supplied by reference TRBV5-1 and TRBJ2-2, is KAGVTQTPRYLIKTRGQQVTLSCSPISGHRSVSWYQQTPGQGLQFLFEYFSETQRNKGNFPGRFSGRQFSNSRSEMNVSTLELGDSALYLCASSKLSQGANTGELFFGEGSRLTVL.

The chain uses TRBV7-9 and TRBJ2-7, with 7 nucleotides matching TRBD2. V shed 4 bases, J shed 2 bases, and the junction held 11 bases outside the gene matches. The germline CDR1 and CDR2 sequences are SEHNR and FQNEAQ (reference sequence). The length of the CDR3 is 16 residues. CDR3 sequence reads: CASSSSAGLATYEQYF. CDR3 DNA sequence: TGTGCCAGCAGCTCATCAGCGGGACTCGCAACCTACGAGCAGTACTTC.

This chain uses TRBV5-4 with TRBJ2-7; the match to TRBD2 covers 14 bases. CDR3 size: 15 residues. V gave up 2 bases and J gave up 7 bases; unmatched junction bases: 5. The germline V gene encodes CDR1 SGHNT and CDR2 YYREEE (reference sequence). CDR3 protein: CASSLGLAGGREQYF. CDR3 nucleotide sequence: TGTGCCAGCAGCTTAGGACTAGCGGGAGGTCGAGAGCAGTACTTC.

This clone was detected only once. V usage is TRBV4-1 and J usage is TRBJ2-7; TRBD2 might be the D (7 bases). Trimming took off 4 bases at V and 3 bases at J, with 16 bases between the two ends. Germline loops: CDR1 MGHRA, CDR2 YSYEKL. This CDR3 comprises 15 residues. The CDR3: CASSLSGGGFYEQYF. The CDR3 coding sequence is TGCGCCAGCAGCCTTTCGGGGGGCGGTTTCTACGAGCAGTACTTC.

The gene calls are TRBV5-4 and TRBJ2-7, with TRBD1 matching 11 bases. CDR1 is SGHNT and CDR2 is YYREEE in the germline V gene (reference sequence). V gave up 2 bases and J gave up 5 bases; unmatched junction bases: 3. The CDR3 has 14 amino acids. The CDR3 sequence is CASSFRTGGNEQYF. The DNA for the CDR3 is TGTGCCAGCAGCTTTAGGACAGGGGGCAACGAGCAGTACTTC.

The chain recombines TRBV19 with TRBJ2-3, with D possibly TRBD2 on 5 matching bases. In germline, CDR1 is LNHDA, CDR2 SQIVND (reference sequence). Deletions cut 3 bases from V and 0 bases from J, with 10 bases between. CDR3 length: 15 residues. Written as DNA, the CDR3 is TGTGCCAGTAGTATGCTTGCGGGCAGCACAGATACGCAGTATTTT. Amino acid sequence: CASSMLAGSTDTQYF.

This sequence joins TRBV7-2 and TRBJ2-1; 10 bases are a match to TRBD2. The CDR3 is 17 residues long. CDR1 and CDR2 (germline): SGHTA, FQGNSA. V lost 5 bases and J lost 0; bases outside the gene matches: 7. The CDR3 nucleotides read TGTGCCAGCAGCGATAAAGCGGGAGGGACCTCCTACAATGAGCAGTTCTTC. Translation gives CASSDKAGGTSYNEQFF.

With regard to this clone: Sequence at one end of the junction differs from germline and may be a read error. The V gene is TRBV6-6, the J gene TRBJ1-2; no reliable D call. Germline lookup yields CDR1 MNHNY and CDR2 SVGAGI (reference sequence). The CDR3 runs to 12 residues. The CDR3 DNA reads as TGTGCCAGCAGTCTCTTACGGGAGGATCCATGCTTC. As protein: CASSLLREDPCF.